This passage covers 16 T cell receptor beta chains from one sample sequenced in a study of cytomegalovirus exposure and HLA in healthy donors. Assay: immunoSEQ multiplex PCR; the TCRdb copy retains only in-frame clones and omits some. This sample has about 82,000 clones, with roughly 94% found just once. The sequencing input was PBMCs. Receptor source: a woman aged 18-35 years in good health and CMV-seronegative.

The V call is TRBV18, the J call TRBJ1-2, with a weak D call TRBD1 (5 bases). Germline assignment: CDR1 KGHSH and CDR2 LQKENI. V lost 4 bases and J lost 2, with 8 bases in between. The CDR3 length is 13 residues. This chain's CDR3 is CASSQDRNYGYTF. The CDR3 nucleotides are TGTGCCAGCTCACAAGACAGAAACTATGGCTACACCTTC.

CDR3 DNA: TGTGCCAGCAGTCGCCCCCCCGGGGAGACCCAGTACTTC. Protein sequence: CASSRPPGETQYF. The V gene is TRBV6-5, the J gene TRBJ2-5; D is ambiguous. From germline, CDR1 is MNHEY and CDR2 SVGAGI. V gave up 5 bases and J gave up 5 bases, with 12 bases separating them. CDR3 length equals 13 residues.

The chain carries TRBV7-8 and TRBJ2-5; D unclear. CDR1 is SGHVS and CDR2 is FQNEAQ in the germline V gene. The CDR3 sequence is 16 residues long. The V end was cut by 0 bases, the J end by 5 bases, with 16 bases between. The CDR3 DNA is TGTGCCAGCAGCTTAGCGGAGCCTCGATTTGGGGAGACCCAGTACTTC. Translation: CASSLAEPRFGETQYF.

The J gene is TRBJ2-7, the V gene TRBV7-7, with 8 bases identical to TRBD2. The J segment lost 4 bases and the V segment lost 5 bases, leaving 16 bases of the junction unmatched. Germline loops: CDR1 SSHAT, CDR2 FNYEAQ (reference sequence). The CDR3 has 17 residues. CDR3 sequence reads: CASSRSPPGGSNYEQYF. The CDR3, as DNA: TGTGCCAGCAGCCGCTCCCCCCCGGGAGGGAGCAATTACGAGCAGTACTTC.

The V and J genes are TRBV7-2 and TRBJ2-2; 10 nucleotides agree with TRBD2. This CDR3 spans 15 amino acids. Trimming at V came to 7 bases and at J to 6 bases, leaving 8 bases not matched to a gene. Germline V lookup: CDR1 SGHTA, CDR2 FQGNSA. The CDR3 loop reads CASTSTSGYAGELFF. The CDR3 DNA follows: TGTGCCAGCACCTCGACTAGCGGGTATGCCGGGGAGCTGTTTTTT.

The gene calls are TRBV5-6 and TRBJ2-3, with 9 bases fitting TRBD1. The J segment lost 9 bases and the V segment lost 4 bases, leaving 9 bases of the junction unmatched. From germline, CDR1 is SGHDT and CDR2 YYEEEE. This CDR3 comprises 14 residues. In DNA, the CDR3 is TGTGCCAGCAGCACGGGACAGGGTAGGTGGACGCAGTATTTT. This gives the protein CASSTGQGRWTQYF.

This chain connects TRBV4-1 to TRBJ2-5, with 11 positions matching TRBD2. V was pared by 5 bases and J by 5 bases, with 4 bases of the junction left unmatched. CDR3 size: 14 residues. CDR1 is MGHRA and CDR2 is YSYEKL in the germline V gene. In nucleotides, the CDR3 is TGCGCCAGCAGCGAAATAGCGGGAGGGGAGACCCAGTACTTC. Translated, it gives CASSEIAGGETQYF.

The rearrangement joins TRBV11-2 to TRBJ2-7; D may be TRBD1 (5 bases). The V and J ends lost 2 bases and 3 bases respectively, with 11 bases between them. CDR1 and CDR2 from the germline V gene are SGHAT and FQNNGV. The CDR3 has 14 residues. DNA of the CDR3: TGTGCCAGCAGCTTAAGGGGCTTACTCTACGAGCAGTACTTC. Residues: CASSLRGLLYEQYF.

Regarding this clone: The identical CDR3 is also encoded by other nucleotide sequences in the sample. V usage is TRBV25-1 and J usage is TRBJ2-3; D might be TRBD2 (5 bases). From germline, CDR1 is MGHDK and CDR2 SYGVNS. V was cut by 7 bases and J by 3 bases, with 11 bases left in between. The CDR3 sequence is 13 residues long. CDR3 bases: TGTGCCAGCACAAGGCCGGGGACAGATACGCAGTATTTT. Translating it yields CASTRPGTDTQYF.

This chain uses TRBV7-2 with TRBJ2-7; unclear D gene. Per the germline V gene, CDR1 is SGHTA and CDR2 is FQGNSA. The CDR3 has 13 residues. The V and J ends lost 4 bases and 4 bases respectively, with 11 bases between them. The CDR3 reads CASSSDLEYEQYF. For the CDR3, the DNA is TGTGCCAGCAGCTCAGATCTAGAGTACGAGCAGTACTTC.

The V gene is TRBV25-1, the J gene TRBJ2-7, with 11 bases aligning to TRBD2. The CDR3 is made up of 15 amino acids. Germline V gives CDR1 MGHDK, CDR2 SYGVNS. V dropped 7 bases and J dropped 1; count of bases not matched to a gene: 6. CDR3 nucleotides: TGTGCCAGCACTATAGCGGGAGGGGGTTCCTACGAGCAGTACTTC. Encoded protein: CASTIAGGGSYEQYF.

The chain employs TRBV19 and TRBJ1-1, with 7 positions matching TRBD1. The CDR3 spans 13 residues. With 0 bases clipped from V and 10 bases from J, the junction kept 5 bases outside the gene matches. The germline CDR1 and CDR2 sequences are LNHDA and SQIVND (reference sequence). CDR3 DNA: TGTGCCAGTAGTATAGATCGAACAGGGGTAGCTTTCTTT. It yields the protein CASSIDRTGVAFF. The variable domain in full, completed from reference TRBV19 and TRBJ1-1, reads DGGITQSPKYLFRKEGQNVTLSCEQNLNHDAMYWYRQDPGQGLRLIYYSQIVNDFQKGDIAEGYSVSREKKESFPLTVTSAQKNPTAFYLCASSIDRTGVAFFGQGTRLTVV.

This chain links TRBV5-4 with TRBJ2-3, with D perhaps matching TRBD2 (5 bases). The germline gives CDR1 SGHNT, CDR2 YYREEE (reference sequence). This CDR3 comprises 12 residues. With 4 bases removed from V and 6 bases from J, the gap between germline ends came to 9 bases. DNA of the CDR3: TGTGCCAGCAGCCGAGGGCTTGATACGCAGTATTTT. This encodes CASSRGLDTQYF.

The chain recombines TRBV18 with TRBJ2-7; 7 bases fit TRBD1. Germline V lookup: CDR1 KGHSH, CDR2 LQKENI. With V trimmed by 6 bases and J by 2 bases, 13 bases remained unmatched. The CDR3 has 16 amino acids. The CDR3 sequence is CASSRTGTEITYEQYF. In DNA, the CDR3 is TGTGCCAGCTCGCGAACCGGGACAGAGATAACCTACGAGCAGTACTTC. Together with reference TRBV18 and TRBJ2-7, the CDR3 gives the full variable domain: NAGVMQNPRHLVRRRGQEARLRCSPMKGHSHVYWYRQLPEEGLKFMVYLQKENIIDESGMPKERFSAEFPKEGPSILRIQQVVRGDSAAYFCASSRTGTEITYEQYFGPGTRLTVT.

V usage is TRBV4-3 and J usage is TRBJ2-3, with D perhaps TRBD1 (6 bases). CDR1 LGHNA and CDR2 YSLEER come from the germline V gene. CDR3 size: 13 residues. With 0 bases removed from V and 9 bases from J, the gap between germline ends came to 10 bases. The CDR3 sequence: CASSQDSRGTQYF. Written as DNA, the CDR3 is TGCGCCAGCAGCCAAGATAGCAGGGGAACGCAGTATTTT.

The V call is TRBV11-3, the J call TRBJ2-3, with 8 bases lining up with TRBD1. The CDR3 runs to 14 residues. Losses at the gene ends were 5 bases for V and 9 bases for J; bases not matched to a gene: 10. CDR1 and CDR2 (germline): SGHNT, YENEEA. CDR3 loop: CASSTRGLGDTQYF. Written as DNA, the CDR3 is TGTGCCAGCAGCACCAGGGGGCTGGGTGACACGCAGTATTTT.